The 17 T cell receptor beta chains reported below all come from one sample, sequenced in a study of blood T cell repertoires in COVID-19. Data came from immunoSEQ multiplex PCR; TCRdb stores just in-frame clones and leaves some out. The data contain under 200,000 clones, about 85% of them seen just once; the ten biggest clones take up 9.8%. The sample comprised peripheral blood. All receptors derive from a woman aged 80 or over with acute or convalescent COVID-19.

The rearrangement links TRBV30 to TRBJ2-7; 8 bases agree with TRBD1. Losses at the gene ends were 7 bases for V and 2 bases for J; bases not matched to a gene: 4. The germline V gene encodes CDR1 GTSNPN and CDR2 SVGIG (reference sequence). This CDR3 is 12 amino acids long. The CDR3 loop is CAYGQGAYEQYF. CDR3 nucleotide sequence: TGTGCCTACGGACAGGGAGCCTACGAGCAGTACTTC.

This clone was observed a single time. Different DNA sequences within this sample yield the same CDR3. The chain couples TRBV6-5 to TRBJ2-3; D is perhaps TRBD2 (6 bases). The CDR3 runs to 15 residues. Deletions cut 2 bases from V and 0 bases from J, with 9 bases between. Germline assignment: CDR1 MNHEY and CDR2 SVGAGI. This CDR3 reads CASSYAGRSTDTQYF. CDR3 in DNA: TGTGCCAGCAGTTACGCGGGACGGAGCACAGATACGCAGTATTTT.

The genes are TRBV18 and TRBJ1-1, with TRBD1 as a possible D gene (5 bases). Trimming stripped 3 bases from V and 5 bases from J, with 16 bases between. Per the germline V gene, CDR1 is KGHSH and CDR2 is LQKENI. CDR3 length: 15 residues. The DNA for the CDR3 is TGTGCCAGCTCACCCACCACAGTCAGACAGACTGAAGCTTTCTTT. It yields the protein CASSPTTVRQTEAFF.

The V call is TRBV7-9, the J call TRBJ2-3, with D possibly being TRBD2 (5 bases). Germline values: CDR1 SEHNR, CDR2 FQNEAQ (reference sequence). The CDR3 consists of 16 residues. The V end was cut by 4 bases, the J end by 4 bases, with 18 bases between. CDR3 in amino acids: CASSSLETGSSDTQYF. The CDR3 nucleotides are TGTGCCAGCAGCTCATTGGAGACGGGGAGTTCAGATACGCAGTATTTT.

The J gene is TRBJ2-3, the V gene TRBV5-1; 8 nucleotides agree with TRBD1. There are 14 residues in the CDR3. Unmatched junction bases numbered 4, after V lost 2 bases and J lost 5 bases. The V gene's germline CDR1 is SGHRS and CDR2 YFSETQ. The CDR3, as DNA: TGCGCCAGCAGCTTAGGGACAGGTTTAGATACGCAGTATTTT. The encoded protein is CASSLGTGLDTQYF.

In DNA form, the CDR3 reads TGTGCCAGCAGCGCCCCGTTGGCAAACATGAACACTGAAGCTTTCTTT. Amino acids: CASSAPLANMNTEAFF. This sequence joins TRBV5-5 and TRBJ1-1; D is unresolved. V lost 4 bases to trimming and J lost 0 bases, with 16 bases between them. Per germline, CDR1 SGHKS and CDR2 YYEKEE (reference sequence). The CDR3 sequence is 16 residues long.

Worth noting for this clone: Other DNA sequences in this specimen translate into the identical CDR3. The CDR3 here is CASSVDRANYGYTF. CDR3 in DNA: TGTGCCAGCAGCGTCGACAGGGCGAACTATGGCTACACCTTC. The rearrangement joins TRBV9 to TRBJ1-2, with 7 bases matching TRBD1. CDR1 is SGDLS, CDR2 YYNGEE, per germline. The CDR3 has 14 residues. V shed 2 bases, J shed 2 bases, and the junction held 3 bases outside the gene matches.

The chain couples TRBV7-9 to TRBJ1-5, with D maybe TRBD1 (5 bases). The germline CDR1 and CDR2 sequences are SEHNR and FQNEAQ (reference sequence). V dropped 2 bases and J dropped 10 bases, with 12 bases sitting between them. The CDR3 loop spans 13 amino acids. The CDR3: CASSLNGGEPQHF. CDR3 nucleotides: TGTGCCAGCAGCTTAAACGGGGGGGAACCCCAGCATTTT.

The rearrangement uses TRBV5-5 and TRBJ2-7; 11 bases are a match to TRBD1. This CDR3 region has 16 residues. With 4 bases clipped from V and 3 bases from J, the junction kept 9 bases outside the gene matches. Per the germline V gene, CDR1 is SGHKS and CDR2 is YYEKEE (reference sequence). The CDR3 reads CASSPGPGQGGYEQYF. CDR3 bases: TGTGCCAGCAGCCCGGGACCGGGACAGGGGGGCTACGAGCAGTACTTC.

For the CDR3, the DNA is TGCGCCAGCAGCCCCAATATTCAAGGGGGCGGCTATGGCTACACCTTC. It codes for CASSPNIQGGGYGYTF. The rearrangement links TRBV5-1 to TRBJ1-2, with 7 positions matching TRBD1. The germline V gene encodes CDR1 SGHRS and CDR2 YFSETQ. V was pared by 4 bases and J by 4 bases, with 13 bases of the junction left unmatched. The CDR3 extends over 16 amino acids.

The chain has TRBV27 and TRBJ1-1; no reliable D call. The CDR3 is 15 amino acids. Germline CDR1 and CDR2: MNHEY and SMNVEV (reference sequence). Between the trimmed V and J ends, which lost 4 bases and 9 bases, there was a span of 21 bases. The CDR3 region has the DNA TGTGCCAGCAGTTCAGCTCGCACTATAGGGAGTAAAGCTTTCTTT. Its protein is CASSSARTIGSKAFF.

The chain carries TRBV18 and TRBJ1-6; D remains ambiguous. V was shortened by 6 bases and J by 7 bases, with 25 bases between the two germline ends. CDR3 length: 18 amino acids. Germline assignment: CDR1 KGHSH and CDR2 LQKENI. The CDR3 bases are TGTGCCAGCTCGTTCAACGCCGGTTGGCAGGCTTCGAATTCACCCCTCCACTTT. Translated: CASSFNAGWQASNSPLHF.

The CDR3 spells CSARLVDEQYF. CDR3 nucleotides: TGCAGTGCTCGCCTAGTAGACGAGCAGTACTTC. The V gene is TRBV20-1, the J gene TRBJ2-7; D gene ambiguous. The ends were cut back, 5 bases at V and 5 bases at J, with 10 bases in the middle. The CDR3 covers 11 residues. Germline CDR1 and CDR2: DFQATT and SNEGSKA (reference sequence).

The gene calls are TRBV18 and TRBJ2-2; 10 bases align to TRBD1. The CDR3 covers 16 residues. Germline V CDR1 and CDR2: KGHSH, LQKENI. V lost 5 bases and J lost 7; bases outside the gene matches: 10. The CDR3 coding sequence is TGTGCCAGCTCAAGAACCGGACAGGGGGTGCACGGGGAGCTGTTTTTT. Translating gives CASSRTGQGVHGELFF.

This clone was seen a handful of times. The chain carries TRBV19 and TRBJ1-5; D ambiguous. CDR1 is LNHDA and CDR2 is SQIVND in the germline V gene (reference sequence). V lost 3 bases and J 1 base, leaving 19 bases between the germline ends. The CDR3 is made up of 18 amino acids. The CDR3 spells CASSIYRSLGASNQPQHF. For the CDR3, the DNA is TGTGCCAGTAGTATCTACAGATCTTTAGGTGCGAGCAATCAGCCCCAGCATTTT. Filled out from reference TRBV19 and TRBJ1-5, the complete variable domain reads DGGITQSPKYLFRKEGQNVTLSCEQNLNHDAMYWYRQDPGQGLRLIYYSQIVNDFQKGDIAEGYSVSREKKESFPLTVTSAQKNPTAFYLCASSIYRSLGASNQPQHFGDGTRLSIL.

The J gene is TRBJ2-3, the V gene TRBV12-5; the match to TRBD2 covers 10 bases. The CDR3 covers 15 residues. V lost 5 bases to trimming and J lost 4 bases; unmatched junction nucleotides: 6. The V gene's germline CDR1 is LGHNT and CDR2 FRNRAP. For the CDR3, the DNA is TGTGCTAGTGGTGTGCTAGCGGGAGCATCAGATACGCAGTATTTT. This codes for CASGVLAGASDTQYF.

V is TRBV7-2 and J is TRBJ1-6, with D hard to call. There are 14 residues in the CDR3. Germline CDR1 reads SGHTA; CDR2 reads FQGNSA. Trimming pared 5 bases from V and 7 bases from J, leaving 12 bases between. The CDR3 sequence is CASSVREANSPLHF. CDR3 DNA: TGTGCCAGCAGCGTACGGGAGGCAAATTCACCCCTCCACTTT.